This T cell receptor (beta chain) came from a study of blood T cell repertoires in COVID-19. This CDR3 has 17 residues. Trimming took 5 bases from V and 4 from J; bases not matched to a gene: 15. The germline gives CDR1 MDHEN, CDR2 SYDVKM. As handled by the study authors: Nucleated cell counts were estimated from reference gene primer amplification. Sequencing was performed with immunoSEQ multiplex PCR; in TCRdb, only in-frame clones are kept and a portion is missing. V, J and clone size derive from that table, while D and trimming were established from the DNA sequence. The repertoire has 220,000 or so clones, around 86% of them found once; the top ten carry roughly 8.2%.

The chain couples TRBV28 to TRBJ1-2; TRBD1 matches at 8 bases. The clonotype comes from a woman at least 80 years old with COVID-19, enrolled during active disease. Sequencing was performed on peripheral blood. The CDR3 nucleotides are TGTGCCAGCAGTCCTACCCTCGGACAGGGATTGGGCTATGGCTACACCTTC. Translation: CASSPTLGQGLGYGYTF.